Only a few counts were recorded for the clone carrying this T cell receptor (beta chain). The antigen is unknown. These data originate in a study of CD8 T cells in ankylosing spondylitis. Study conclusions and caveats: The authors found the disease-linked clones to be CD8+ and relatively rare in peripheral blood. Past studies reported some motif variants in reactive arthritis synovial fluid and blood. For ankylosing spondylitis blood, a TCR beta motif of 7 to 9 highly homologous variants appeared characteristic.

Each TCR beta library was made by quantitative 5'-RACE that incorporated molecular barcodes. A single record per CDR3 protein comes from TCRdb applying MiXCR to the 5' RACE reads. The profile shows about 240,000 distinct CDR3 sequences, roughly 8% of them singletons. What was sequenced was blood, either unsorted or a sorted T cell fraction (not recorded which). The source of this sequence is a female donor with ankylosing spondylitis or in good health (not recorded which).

The DNA for the CDR3 is TGTGCCAGCAGCTTAATCACAACGGCGAACACCGGGGAGCTGTTTTTT. This encodes CASSLITTANTGELFF. The chain is built from TRBV11-2 and TRBJ2-2, with no clear D. The germline CDR1 and CDR2 sequences are SGHAT and FQNNGV. The ends were cut back, 2 bases at V and 0 bases at J, with 10 bases in the middle. The CDR3 spans 16 residues.